This T cell receptor (beta chain) was sequenced for a study of blood T cell repertoires in COVID-19. Profiling relied on immunoSEQ multiplex PCR, and the TCRdb table lists in-frame clones only, not all of them. The data hold 270,000 or so clones, with under 95% observed a single time. The CDR3 loop spans 14 amino acids. The germline V gene has CDR1 SEHNR and CDR2 FQNEAQ (reference sequence). V lost 10 bases and J lost 6, with 20 bases in between. The sequence came from a man between 40 and 49 years old who had been exposed to COVID-19. The chain couples TRBV7-9 to TRBJ2-3; the D gene is possibly TRBD2 (6 bases). Input material: PBMCs or T cells enriched from blood (not recorded which). For the CDR3, the DNA is TGTGCCACCGGGGGTAGCGCAACCCCGGATACGCAGTATTTT. This codes for CATGGSATPDTQYF.